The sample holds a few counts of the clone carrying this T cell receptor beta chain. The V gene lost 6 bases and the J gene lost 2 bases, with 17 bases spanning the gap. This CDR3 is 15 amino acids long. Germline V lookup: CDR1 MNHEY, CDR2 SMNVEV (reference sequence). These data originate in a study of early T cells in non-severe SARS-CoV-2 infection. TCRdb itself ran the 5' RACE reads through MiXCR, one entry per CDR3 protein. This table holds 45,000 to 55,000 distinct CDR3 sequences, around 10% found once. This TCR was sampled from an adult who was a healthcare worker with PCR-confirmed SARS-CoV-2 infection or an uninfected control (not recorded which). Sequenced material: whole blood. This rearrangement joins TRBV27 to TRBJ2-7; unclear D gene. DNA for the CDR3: TGTGCCAGCAGCCTCCTCGGTGCCCGACCCTACGAGCAGTACTTC. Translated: CASSLLGARPYEQYF.